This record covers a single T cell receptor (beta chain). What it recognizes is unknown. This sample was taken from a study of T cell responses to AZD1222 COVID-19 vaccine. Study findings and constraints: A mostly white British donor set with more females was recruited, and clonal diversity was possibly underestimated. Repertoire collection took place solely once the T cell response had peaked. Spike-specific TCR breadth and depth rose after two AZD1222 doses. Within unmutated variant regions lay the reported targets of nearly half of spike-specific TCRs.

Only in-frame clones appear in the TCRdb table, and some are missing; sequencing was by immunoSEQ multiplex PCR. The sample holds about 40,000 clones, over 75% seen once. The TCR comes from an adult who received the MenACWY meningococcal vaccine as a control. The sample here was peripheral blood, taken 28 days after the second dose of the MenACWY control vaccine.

CDR3 DNA: TGCGCCAGCAGCTCACAGGGGGAAGAGACCCAGTACTTC. Its translation is CASSSQGEETQYF. The chain links TRBV5-1 to TRBJ2-5, with TRBD1 matching 8 bases. The V and J ends lost 3 bases and 3 bases, in that order; junction bases with no gene match: 1. The CDR3 is 13 amino acids. Per the germline V gene, CDR1 is SGHRS and CDR2 is YFSETQ. Full variable domain (remainder filled in from reference TRBV5-1 and TRBJ2-5): KAGVTQTPRYLIKTRGQQVTLSCSPISGHRSVSWYQQTPGQGLQFLFEYFSETQRNKGNFPGRFSGRQFSNSRSEMNVSTLELGDSALYLCASSSQGEETQYFGPGTRLLVL.